This TCR beta chain was recorded in a study of Ad26.COV2.S vaccination and SARS-CoV-2 variants. Study as a whole: Intramuscularly, Ad26.COV2.S was given either once or twice, 56 days apart.

The data were produced by immunoSEQ multiplex PCR, yet TCRdb's version contains in-frame clones alone and is incomplete. The sample yields hundreds of thousands of clones, around nine tenths seen once. This sample's treatment: roughly 20 received Ad26.COV2.S at low or high dose, single or two shots; 5 received placebo; per-sample allocation not given. Sampling occurred on day 63 after the first vaccine or placebo injection. Boston provided a donor who was an adult aged 18-55 years. V lost 0 bases, J lost 5 bases, and 10 bases lay in between. CDR3 length equals 14 residues. CDR1 and CDR2 from the germline V gene are SGHAT and FQDESV (reference sequence).

This specimen consisted of peripheral blood, obtained in a trial of Ad26.COV2.S vaccine versus placebo. The TCR sequence derives from a person between 18 and 60 years old who received the Ad26.COV2.S COVID-19 vaccine or a placebo. The chain is built from TRBV11-1 and TRBJ1-1, with D possibly being TRBD1 (5 bases). CDR3 nucleotide sequence: TGTGCCAGCAGCTTAGCGGGGGGGGAAACTGAAGCTTTCTTT. Translated, it gives CASSLAGGETEAFF.